What follows describes a single T cell receptor beta chain. Its antigen remains unidentified. This entry belongs to a study of T cell responses to AZD1222 COVID-19 vaccine. Turning to the study itself: Second-dose intervals of approximately 4 or approximately 12 weeks were pooled.

Germline loops: CDR1 SGHNT, CDR2 YYREEE (reference sequence). The CDR3 length is 14 residues. Trimming cost V 1 base and J 4 bases, with 11 bases left between them. Only in-frame clones appear in the TCRdb table, and some are missing; sequencing was by immunoSEQ multiplex PCR. The sample lists 67,000 or so clones; 65% to 85% were seen once. Findings and caveats of the study: Scientists sampled the repertoires only once the peak T cell response had passed. Donors were largely white British and mainly female; clonal diversity was possibly underestimated. Compared with day 0, the breadth and depth of the Spike-specific TCR repertoire rose significantly after two doses of AZD1222.

The clonotype was recovered from an adult in good health. The input for sequencing was peripheral blood, taken on day 0 of AZD1222 vaccination. This chain links TRBV5-4 with TRBJ1-2; a weak D match, TRBD1 (6 bases). This CDR3 reads CASSLFSGAYGYTF. The DNA for the CDR3 is TGTGCCAGCAGCTTGTTCTCAGGGGCCTATGGCTACACCTTC.